Each of the 4 T cell receptor beta chains below was sequenced from the same sample in a study of blood T cell repertoires in COVID-19. The repertoire was sequenced with immunoSEQ multiplex PCR; TCRdb's copy has only in-frame clones and lacks some. The table records about 210,000 clones, about 87% of them present only once. Sequenced material: peripheral blood. The source of these receptors is a man between 65 and 85 years old with acute or convalescent COVID-19.

V usage is TRBV27 and J usage is TRBJ2-1; 9 bases fit TRBD2. Germline V gene sequence: CDR1 MNHEY, CDR2 SMNVEV (reference sequence). The CDR3 is 14 amino acids. J lost 4 bases, V lost 6 bases, and 4 bases had no gene match. CDR3 sequence reads: CASSSSGVYNEQFF. The CDR3 coding sequence is TGTGCCAGCAGCTCTAGCGGGGTATACAATGAGCAGTTCTTC.

This chain connects TRBV2 to TRBJ2-1; 7 bases line up with TRBD2. V shed 8 bases, J shed 7 bases, and the junction held 11 bases outside the gene matches. The CDR3 is 14 residues long. From germline, CDR1 is SNHLY and CDR2 FYNNEI. DNA of the CDR3: TGTGCCAGCTGGGAGGGAAATTCGGGGAATGAGCAGTTCTTC. It yields the protein CASWEGNSGNEQFF.

The V call is TRBV2, the J call TRBJ2-7; possibly TRBD1 for D (5 bases). V lost 5 bases and J 0 bases, leaving 17 bases between the germline ends. Germline V gene sequence: CDR1 SNHLY, CDR2 FYNNEI. The CDR3 runs 16 residues. The chain's CDR3 is CASSLRGSLSSYEQYF. The CDR3 DNA sequence: TGTGCCAGCAGTTTAAGGGGTTCCCTAAGCTCCTACGAGCAGTACTTC.

This chain uses TRBV12-5 with TRBJ2-3; TRBD2 agrees at 10 bases. There are 15 residues in the CDR3. J lost 1 base, V lost 5 bases, and 3 bases had no gene match. Germline CDR1 reads LGHNT; CDR2 reads FRNRAP. The CDR3 here is CASGTGLAGTDTQYF. Here the CDR3 DNA reads TGTGCTAGTGGTACCGGACTAGCGGGCACAGATACGCAGTATTTT.